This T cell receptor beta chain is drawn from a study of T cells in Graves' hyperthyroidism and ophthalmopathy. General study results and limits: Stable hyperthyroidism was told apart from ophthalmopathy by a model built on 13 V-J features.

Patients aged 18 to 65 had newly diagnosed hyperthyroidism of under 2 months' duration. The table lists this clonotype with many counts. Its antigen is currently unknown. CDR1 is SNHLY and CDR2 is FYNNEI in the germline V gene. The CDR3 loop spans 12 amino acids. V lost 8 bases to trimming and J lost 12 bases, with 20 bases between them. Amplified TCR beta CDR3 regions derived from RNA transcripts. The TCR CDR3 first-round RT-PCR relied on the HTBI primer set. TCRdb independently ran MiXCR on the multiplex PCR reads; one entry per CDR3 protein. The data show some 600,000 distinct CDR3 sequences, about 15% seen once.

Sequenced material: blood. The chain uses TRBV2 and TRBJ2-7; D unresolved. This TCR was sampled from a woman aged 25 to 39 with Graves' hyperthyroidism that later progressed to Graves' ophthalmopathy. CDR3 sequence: CASRAQDFKAYF. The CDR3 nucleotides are TGTGCCAGCCGAGCACAAGACTTTAAAGCGTACTTC.